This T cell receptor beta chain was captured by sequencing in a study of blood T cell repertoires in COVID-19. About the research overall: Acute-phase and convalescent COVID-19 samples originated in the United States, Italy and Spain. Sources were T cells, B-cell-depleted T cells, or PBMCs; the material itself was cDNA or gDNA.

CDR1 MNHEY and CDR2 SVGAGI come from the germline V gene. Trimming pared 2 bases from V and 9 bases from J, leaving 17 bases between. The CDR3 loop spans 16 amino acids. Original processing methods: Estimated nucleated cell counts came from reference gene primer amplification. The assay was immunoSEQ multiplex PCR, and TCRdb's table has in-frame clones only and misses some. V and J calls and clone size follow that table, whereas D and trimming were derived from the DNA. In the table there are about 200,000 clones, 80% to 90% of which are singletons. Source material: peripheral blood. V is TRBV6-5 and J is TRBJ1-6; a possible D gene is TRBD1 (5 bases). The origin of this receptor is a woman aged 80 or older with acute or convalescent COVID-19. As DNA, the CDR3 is TGTGCCAGCAGTTACCCACCCAGGCAGGGCGGTTCACCCCTCCACTTT. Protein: CASSYPPRQGGSPLHF.